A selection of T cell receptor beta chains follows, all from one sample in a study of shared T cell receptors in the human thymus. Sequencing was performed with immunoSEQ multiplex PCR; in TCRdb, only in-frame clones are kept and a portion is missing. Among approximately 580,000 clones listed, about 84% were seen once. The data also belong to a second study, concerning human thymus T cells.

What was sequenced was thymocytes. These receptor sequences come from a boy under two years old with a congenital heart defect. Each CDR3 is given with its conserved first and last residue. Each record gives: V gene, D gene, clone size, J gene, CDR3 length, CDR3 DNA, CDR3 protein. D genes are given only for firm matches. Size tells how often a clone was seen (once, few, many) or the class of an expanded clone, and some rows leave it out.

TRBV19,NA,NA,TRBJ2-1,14,TGTGCCAGTAGTATATTCCCCACGGACAATGAGCAGTTCTTC,CASSIFPTDNEQFF
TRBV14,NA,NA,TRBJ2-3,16,TGTGCCAGCAGCCAAGGGACTCCACTATACACAGATACGCAGTATTTT,CASSQGTPLYTDTQYF
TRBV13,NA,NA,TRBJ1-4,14,TGTGCCAGCAGCAGTGATTTGGTCGGGGAAAAACTGTTTTTT,CASSSDLVGEKLFF
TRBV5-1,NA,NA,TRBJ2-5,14,TGCGCCAGCAATCAGGAGAGGGACCAAGAGACCCAGTACTTC,CASNQERDQETQYF
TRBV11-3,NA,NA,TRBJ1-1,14,TGTGCCAGCAGCTTTTGCGGGTGTAACACTGAAGCTTTCTTT,CASSFCGCNTEAFF
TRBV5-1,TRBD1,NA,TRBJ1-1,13,TGCGCCAGCAGCTTTGGGACAGGGACTGAAGCTTTCTTT,CASSFGTGTEAFF
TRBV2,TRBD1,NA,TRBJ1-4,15,TGTGCCAGCAGTGCCCGGGGAAGGGGGCATGAAAAACTGTTTTTT,CASSARGRGHEKLFF
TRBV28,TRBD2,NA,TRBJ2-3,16,TGTGCCAGCAGTTTAGGGTCTAGCGGGACTAAAGATACGCAGTATTTT,CASSLGSSGTKDTQYF
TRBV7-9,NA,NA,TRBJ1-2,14,TGTGCCAGCAGCCACAGGGTTACTAACTATGGCTACACCTTC,CASSHRVTNYGYTF
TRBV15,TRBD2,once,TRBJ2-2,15,TGTGCCACCAGCATAGGGACTAGCGAAGCCGGGGAGCTGTTTTTT,CATSIGTSEAGELFF
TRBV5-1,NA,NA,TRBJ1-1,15,TGCGCCAGCAGCTTGTGGTCACAGGAGAACACTGAAGCTTTCTTT,CASSLWSQENTEAFF
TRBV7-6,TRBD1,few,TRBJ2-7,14,TGTGCCAGCAGCACGACAGGGGAGAGCCACGAGCAGTACTTC,CASSTTGESHEQYF
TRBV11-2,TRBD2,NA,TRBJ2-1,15,TGTGCCAGCAGCAAGGGGACTAGTGGTATCAATGAGCAGTTCTTC,CASSKGTSGINEQFF
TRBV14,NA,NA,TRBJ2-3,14,TGTGCCAGCAGCTTCGGGGTCATCACAGATACGCAGTATTTT,CASSFGVITDTQYF
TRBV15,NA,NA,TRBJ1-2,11,TGTGCCACCGCGGACGGGGTTGGCTACACCTTC,CATADGVGYTF
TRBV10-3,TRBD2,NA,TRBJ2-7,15,TGTGCCATCAGGGAACTAGCGGGAGGGCCCTACGAGCAGTACTTC,CAIRELAGGPYEQYF
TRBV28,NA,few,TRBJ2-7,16,TGTGCCAGCAGTTCCAACTCCCGAACTAGGACCTACGAGCAGTACTTC,CASSSNSRTRTYEQYF
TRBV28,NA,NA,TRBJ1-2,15,TGTGCCAGCATCCACAAAGGGGAGGGTATCTATGGCTACACCTTC,CASIHKGEGIYGYTF
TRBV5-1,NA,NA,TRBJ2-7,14,TGCGCCAGCACCCTAAACAGGGTAGTAGACGAGCAGTACTTC,CASTLNRVVDEQYF
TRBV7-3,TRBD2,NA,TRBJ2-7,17,TGTGCCAGCAGCTTAGAGACTAGCGGGAGCCAGACCTACGAGCAGTACTTC,CASSLETSGSQTYEQYF
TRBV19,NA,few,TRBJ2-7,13,TGTGCCAGTAGTATGGACAGCTCCTACGAGCAGTACTTC,CASSMDSSYEQYF
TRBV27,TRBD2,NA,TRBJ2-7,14,TGTGCCAGCAGTTCCCTAGCGGGAGGTAACGAGCAGTACTTC,CASSSLAGGNEQYF
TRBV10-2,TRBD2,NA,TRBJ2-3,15,TGCGCCAGCAGTGAGTTCCTAGCGGGAGGGGATACGCAGTATTTT,CASSEFLAGGDTQYF
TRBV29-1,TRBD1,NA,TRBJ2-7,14,TGCAGCGTTGAAGGGGTGGACAGGCTCTACGAGCAGTACTTC,CSVEGVDRLYEQYF
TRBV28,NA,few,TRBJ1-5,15,TGTGCCAGCAGTCCAGGGGTCTATAGCAATCAGCCCCAGCATTTT,CASSPGVYSNQPQHF
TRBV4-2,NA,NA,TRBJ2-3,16,TGTGCCAGCAGCCATCCCTCGGGGCCCCGGGGGGATACGCAGTATTTT,CASSHPSGPRGDTQYF
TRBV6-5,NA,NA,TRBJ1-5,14,TGTGCCAGCAGTTACTCAGGGGGTGGTCAGCCCCAGCATTTT,CASSYSGGGQPQHF
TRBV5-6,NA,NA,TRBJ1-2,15,TGTGCCAGCAGCTTTCGGACCGGGGTAGGGTATGGCTACACCTTC,CASSFRTGVGYGYTF
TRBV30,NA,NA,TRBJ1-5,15,TGTGCCTGGGCGGTGGGGGGACGGGGCAATCAGCCCCAGCATTTT,CAWAVGGRGNQPQHF
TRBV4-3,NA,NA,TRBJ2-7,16,TGCGCCAGCAGCCAAGAGAGAAGGAGGGGGCGAGGCGAGCAGTACTTC,CASSQERRRGRGEQYF
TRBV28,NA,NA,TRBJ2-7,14,TGTGCCAGCAGTCCCGGACTGTCACCCAGTCGGCAGTACTTC,CASSPGLSPSRQYF
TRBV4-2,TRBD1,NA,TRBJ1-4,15,TGTGCCAGCAGCCAAGAAGGGACAGCGTCCGAAAAACTGTTTTTT,CASSQEGTASEKLFF
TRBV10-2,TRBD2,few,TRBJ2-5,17,TGCGCCAGCAGTGGTCCAGCGGGAGGGCAATGCCAAGAGACCCAGTACTTC,CASSGPAGGQCQETQYF
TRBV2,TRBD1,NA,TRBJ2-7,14,TGTGCCAGCAGTTCGGACAGGGGGGCCTACGAGCAGTACTTC,CASSSDRGAYEQYF
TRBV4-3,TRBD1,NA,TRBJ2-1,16,TGCGCCAGCAGCCAAAACAGGGGGAGCTCCTACAATGAGCAGTTCTTC,CASSQNRGSSYNEQFF
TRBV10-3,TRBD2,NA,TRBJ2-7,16,TGTGCCATCAGACCGAAAGGGACTAGCCTGTTTTCCGAGCAGTACTTC,CAIRPKGTSLFSEQYF
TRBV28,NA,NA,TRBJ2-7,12,TGTGCCAGCAGTCCTAGCGCCTACGAGCAGTACTTC,CASSPSAYEQYF
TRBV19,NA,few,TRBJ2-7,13,TGTGCCAGTAGTCGGGAGAGCTCCTACGAGCAGTACTTC,CASSRESSYEQYF
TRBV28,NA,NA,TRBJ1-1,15,TGTGCCAGCAGCACCCAGGCCCACTTGGGCACTGAAGCTTTCTTT,CASSTQAHLGTEAFF
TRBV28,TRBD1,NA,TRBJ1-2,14,TGTGCCAGCAGTATCCGGACAGGGTTAGGCGGCTACACCTTC,CASSIRTGLGGYTF
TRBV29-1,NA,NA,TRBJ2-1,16,TGCAGCGTTGACCCCACAAGGGAAGGGGGAGCGCAAGAGCAGTTCTTC,CSVDPTREGGAQEQFF
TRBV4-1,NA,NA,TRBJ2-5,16,TGCGCCAGCAGCCAAGTAACAACCTGGTACCAAGAGACCCAGTACTTC,CASSQVTTWYQETQYF
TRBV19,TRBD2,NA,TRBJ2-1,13,TGTGCCAGACTAGCGGGTGCCTACAATGAGCAGTTCTTC,CARLAGAYNEQFF
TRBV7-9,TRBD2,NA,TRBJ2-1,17,TGTGCCAGCAGTCCCCGGACTAGCGGGAGGGTTGACAATGAGCAGTTCTTC,CASSPRTSGRVDNEQFF